This entry lists 9 T cell receptor beta chains sequenced from one sample in a study of human T cells and chemical hapten exposure. MiXCR, applied by TCRdb to the RACE reads, yields one record per CDR3 protein. The sample gives roughly 110,000 distinct CDR3 sequences, approximately 12% of which show up once; around 1.5% is in the top ten. Time point in this sample: pre-sensitization, week 0. The treatment here: therapeutic diphenylcyclopropenone sensitization with weekly scalp DPC. Here the sequenced sample was whole blood, taken in connection with sensitization to the hapten diphenylcyclopropenone (DPC). Receptors were obtained from a woman in her forties or fifties with alopecia areata. Some clones in this sample may be carry-over from other donors' samples.

The sample holds a few counts of this clonotype. The genes are TRBV14 and TRBJ2-4, with D possibly TRBD1 on 6 matching bases. This CDR3 contains 17 residues. Germline V CDR1 and CDR2: SGHDN, FVKESK. Trimming removed 7 bases at V and 1 base at J, with 20 bases between. In nucleotides, the CDR3 is TGTGCCAGCAACACAGGGTACCTTAGCAGGGCCAAAAACATTCAGTACTTC. Protein sequence: CASNTGYLSRAKNIQYF. Supplemented by reference TRBV14 and TRBJ2-4, the full variable domain reads EAGVTQFPSHSVIEKGQTVTLRCDPISGHDNLYWYRRVMGKEIKFLLHFVKESKQDESGMPNNRFLAERTGGTYSTLKVQPAELEDSGVYFCASNTGYLSRAKNIQYFGAGTRLSVL.

The chain links TRBV29-1 to TRBJ1-1; 7 bases agree with TRBD1. J lost 3 bases, V lost 7 bases, and 8 bases had no gene match. This CDR3 has 13 residues. The germline V gene has CDR1 SQVTM and CDR2 ANQGSEA. CDR3 loop: CSAKTGTDTEAFF. The CDR3 DNA is TGCAGCGCTAAGACAGGGACGGACACTGAAGCTTTCTTT.

This clonotype has a count of ten or more. This chain joins TRBV7-2 and TRBJ1-1; D unclear. Germline CDR1 SGHTA, CDR2 FQGNSA. V lost 4 bases and J lost 10, with 7 bases in between. The CDR3 covers 10 residues. The CDR3 bases are TGTGCCAGCAGCTCCTCCGGAGCTTTCTTT. Protein sequence: CASSSSGAFF.

The V gene is TRBV6-4, the J gene TRBJ1-5; D is ambiguous. Germline assignment: CDR1 MRHNA and CDR2 SNTAGT. Trimming stripped 8 bases from V and 7 bases from J, with 15 bases between. This CDR3 has 13 amino acids. CDR3 loop: CASGAGGGQPQHF. The CDR3 coding sequence is TGTGCCAGCGGAGCGGGAGGCGGACAGCCCCAGCATTTT.

This clonotype has only a few counts. The CDR3: CASRAYTDTQYF. Written as DNA, the CDR3 is TGTGCCAGCCGAGCGTACACAGATACGCAGTATTTT. This chain joins TRBV27 and TRBJ2-3; no firm D call. Germline V gene sequence: CDR1 MNHEY, CDR2 SMNVEV (reference sequence). There are 12 residues in the CDR3. Trimming removed 8 bases at V and 2 bases at J, with 8 bases between.

The CDR3 nucleotides are TGTGCCAGCAGCTTAGCGCAGGGGGCAATTGAAAAACTGTTTTTT. It specifies CASSLAQGAIEKLFF. V gene TRBV7-2 combines with J gene TRBJ1-4; TRBD1 matches 8 bases. There are 15 residues in the CDR3. The germline V gene has CDR1 SGHTA and CDR2 FQGNSA. Losses at the gene ends were 0 bases for V and 7 bases for J; bases not matched to a gene: 4.

The CDR3, as DNA: TGTGCCAGCAGTTTTCTAGGGTTCGAGCAGTACTTC. Encoded protein: CASSFLGFEQYF. The V call is TRBV28, the J call TRBJ2-7; D uncertain. The CDR3 is 12 residues long. Deletions cut 3 bases from V and 6 bases from J, with 9 bases between. Germline V gives CDR1 MDHEN, CDR2 SYDVKM.

This clonotype occurred a few times. The chain couples TRBV12-3 or TRBV12-4 to TRBJ1-1, with no clear D. The CDR3 sequence is 14 residues long. Trimming cost V 3 bases and J 5 bases, with 13 bases left between them. CDR3 nucleotide sequence: TGTGCCAGCAGTTTCCTGGAAGTGTCTACTGAAGCTTTCTTT. Its translation is CASSFLEVSTEAFF.

The chain carries TRBV2 and TRBJ1-5; TRBD1 might be the D (5 bases). Germline V gives CDR1 SNHLY, CDR2 FYNNEI. V was clipped by 5 bases and J by 3 bases, with 8 bases between them. The CDR3 is 13 residues long. For the CDR3, the DNA is TGTGCCAGCAGTCAGGGTAACAATCAGCCCCAGCATTTT. This codes for CASSQGNNQPQHF.